The rows below give T cell receptor beta chains drawn from one sample of a study of patients and donors after allogeneic stem cell transplantation. MiXCR, run by TCRdb on the RT-PCR reads, gives a single entry per CDR3 protein. The sample contains 20,000 to 30,000 distinct CDR3 sequences, roughly 43% of which appear only once. Specimen: blood, either unsorted or a sorted T cell fraction (not recorded which). The receptors stem from a human donor who was either an allogeneic HSCT recipient or a stem cell or donor lymphocyte infusion donor (not recorded which). It is not recorded whose cells these are; they may come from a transplant donor. CDR3s include the opening cysteine and the closing phenylalanine or tryptophan. Clone size is given for some rows only: seen once, a few or many times, or a class if the clone is expanded.

>-|TRBV29-1|TRBJ2-5
CSVEVIRGPVQETQYF
>few|TRBV7-2|TRBJ2-5
CASSLLRQETQYF
>-|TRBV7-9|TRBJ1-1
CASSLEKRVSEAFF
>-|TRBV7-2|TRBJ2-1
CASSSGSYNEQFF
>-|TRBV7-6|TRBJ1-2
CASSSYPDREANYGYTF
>few|TRBV20-1|TRBJ1-3
CSASPGGSLGNTIYF
>-|TRBV4-2|TRBJ2-7
CASSPRGSEQYF
>few|TRBV28|TRBJ1-1
CASSLGATGGAEAFF
>-|TRBV7-9|TRBJ1-5
CASSLTGNSNQPQHF
>-|TRBV13|TRBJ1-1
CASSPLVLADNTEAFF
>-|TRBV6-6|TRBJ2-5
CASTTSETQYF
>few|TRBV18|TRBJ1-1
CASSTLAGAEAFF
>-|TRBV20-1|TRBJ2-3
CSADPPGMADTQYF
>-|TRBV25-1|TRBJ2-5
CASTDSLLGGQETQYF
>-|TRBV7-3|TRBJ2-2
CASSLNRNTGELFF
>-|TRBV29-1|TRBJ1-4
CSVAGPGEKLFF
>-|TRBV7-9|TRBJ2-7
CASSRGQGLEQYF
>-|TRBV10-3|TRBJ1-6
CAISTESQGLSPLHF
>-|TRBV5-1|TRBJ1-1
CASERDGLNTEAFF
>-|TRBV20-1|TRBJ2-3
CSARQHGRGAGTQYF
>-|TRBV5-6|TRBJ2-4
CASSLVESTVQYF
>few|TRBV4-1|TRBJ2-1
CASSQRLAGGSYNEQFF
>few|TRBV29-1|TRBJ2-7
CRVRGGVSSYEQYF
>-|TRBV15|TRBJ2-2
CATKSLTLNTGELFF
>-|TRBV28|TRBJ2-7
CASSWGLAGGIGQYF
>-|TRBV4-2|TRBJ2-1
CASSLGLAERGSYNEQFF
>many|TRBV12-3/TRBV12-4|TRBJ1-1
CASTAFSTAMNTEAFF
>few|TRBV7-3|TRBJ2-2
CASSPSQGRTGELFF
>once|TRBV27|TRBJ2-7
CASSLGQGASYEQYF
>-|TRBV12-3/TRBV12-4|TRBJ2-1
CASSTRQGSSYNEQFF
>-|TRBV6-1|TRBJ2-1
CASSEAPGQLLSSYNEQFF
>-|TRBV12-3/TRBV12-4|TRBJ1-1
CASSLDGNTEAFF
>-|TRBV29-1|TRBJ2-1
CSVDGLAPRQFF
>-|TRBV5-1|TRBJ2-3
CASSLVVSTDTQYF
>-|TRBV9|TRBJ2-2
CASSVGGSPNTGELFF
>-|TRBV29-1|TRBJ1-6
CSVRRGTESPLHF
>-|TRBV12-3/TRBV12-4|TRBJ1-1
CASSWSNTEAFF
>-|TRBV7-8|TRBJ2-3
CASSPHTFSTDTQYF
>-|TRBV5-4|TRBJ1-2
CASSLGDRGRAGYTF
>once|TRBV29-1|TRBJ2-4
CSVLSHHTGAKNIQYF
>-|TRBV5-1|TRBJ2-1
CASSLSGSFYNEQFF